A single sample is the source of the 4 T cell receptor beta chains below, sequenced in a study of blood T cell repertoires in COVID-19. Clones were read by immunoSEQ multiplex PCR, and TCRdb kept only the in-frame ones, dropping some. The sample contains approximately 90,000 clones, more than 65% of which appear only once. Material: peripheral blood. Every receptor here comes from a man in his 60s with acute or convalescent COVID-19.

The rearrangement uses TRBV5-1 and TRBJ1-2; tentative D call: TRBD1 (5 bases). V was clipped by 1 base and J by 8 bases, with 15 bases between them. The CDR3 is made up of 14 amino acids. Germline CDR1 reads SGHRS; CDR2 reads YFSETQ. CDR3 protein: CASSLRGFRGGYTF. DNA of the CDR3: TGCGCCAGCAGCTTGCGGGGGTTCCGTGGGGGCTACACCTTC.

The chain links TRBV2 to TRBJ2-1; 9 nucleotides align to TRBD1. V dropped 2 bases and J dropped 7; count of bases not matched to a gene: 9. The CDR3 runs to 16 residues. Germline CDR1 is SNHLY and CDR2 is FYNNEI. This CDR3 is CASSERAGQGRNEQFF. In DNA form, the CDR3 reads TGTGCCAGCAGTGAAAGGGCGGGACAGGGCAGGAATGAGCAGTTCTTC. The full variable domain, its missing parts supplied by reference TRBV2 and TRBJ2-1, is EPEVTQTPSHQVTQMGQEVILRCVPISNHLYFYWYRQILGQKVEFLVSFYNNEISEKSEIFDDQFSVERPDGSNFTLKIRSTKLEDSAMYFCASSERAGQGRNEQFFGPGTRLTVL.

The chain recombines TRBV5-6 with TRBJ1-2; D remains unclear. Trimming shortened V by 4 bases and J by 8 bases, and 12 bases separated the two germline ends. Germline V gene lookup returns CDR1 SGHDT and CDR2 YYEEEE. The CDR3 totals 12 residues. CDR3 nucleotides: TGTGCCAGCAGCCCTGGTACGGTGGGCTACACCTTC. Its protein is CASSPGTVGYTF.

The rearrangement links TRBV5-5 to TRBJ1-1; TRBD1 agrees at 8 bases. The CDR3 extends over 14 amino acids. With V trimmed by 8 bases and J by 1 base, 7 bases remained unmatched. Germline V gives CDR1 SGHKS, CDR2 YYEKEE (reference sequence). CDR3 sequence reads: CASTQGQANTEAFF. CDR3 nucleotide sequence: TGTGCCAGTACCCAGGGACAGGCGAACACTGAAGCTTTCTTT.